This T cell receptor beta chain is drawn from a study of T cell responses to AZD1222 COVID-19 vaccine. Using immunoSEQ multiplex PCR, the repertoire was profiled, and TCRdb retains in-frame clones only, with some absent. The sample includes approximately 67,000 clones, approximately 90% of them seen just once. Analyses pooled second doses at about 4 or about 12 weeks. Study-level results: Donors, mostly white British, included more females; clonal diversity was possibly underestimated. At 160-218 and 743-854, vaccine-associated CD4 TCRs were dominant, and they spanned spike.

About this clone itself: Its antigen is undetermined.

The ends lost 8 bases at V and 5 bases at J; junction bases unmatched: 6. The germline V gene encodes CDR1 MNHEY and CDR2 SVGAGI. The CDR3 is 13 residues long. This TCR was sampled from an adult who received the AZD1222 COVID-19 vaccine. The chain is built from TRBV6-5 and TRBJ2-4, with TRBD1 matching over 7 bases. The starting material was peripheral blood, obtained 28 days after the second AZD1222 dose. DNA for the CDR3: TGTGCCAGCGGGTCGGGACAGCAAAACATTCAGTACTTC. Amino acids: CASGSGQQNIQYF.